One T cell receptor (beta chain) is described in this entry. It lacks a known antigen. The input lacks base qualities; no much larger clone sits a single base away. The sample comes from a study of T cells in tumors and immune-related adverse events (dated by TCRdb to the early 2020s). Using the immunoSEQ assay, the TCR beta locus was amplified and sequenced, producing bulk TCR Vbeta CDR3 data. For the original study's pipeline: CDR3s were excluded if they were non-productive, were shorter than 7 amino acids, or did not start with C or end with F/W. Only specimens with at least 1000 reads were analysed, and clonotypes were defined at the amino acid level. To compute clonality, Pielou's evenness was subtracted from 1. To equalize library sizes, abundance-weighted random subsampling with replacement was performed and repeated 100 times so that 95% confidence intervals could be reported. The Morisita overlap index was used to quantify repertoire overlap, and the top 40 clones in each specimen were examined for overlap with the irAE. TCRdb's version of the immuneACCESS table is confined to in-frame rearrangements and falls short of the full clone set. An unresolved V gene accounts for under half of the shortfall where checked; the remainder is of unknown origin. V and J calls and clone size are copied from that table; D and trimming were computed from the DNA. In this sample the table shows more than 10,000 clones, roughly 90% of which occur a single time. Approximately 1.5% of the sample belongs to the ten largest clones.

Reading the label with the study, this specimen's treatment or condition is: nivolumab (PD-1 blockade) given before sampling. The DNeasy Blood and Tissue Kit was used to extract DNA from the formalin-fixed paraffin-embedded specimens. V is cut back by 5 bases and J by 4 bases, with 5 bases in the junction unmatched. CDR1 and CDR2 were assigned from the germline V gene (reference sequence) as SGHNT and YYREEE. The CDR3 numbers 14 residues from cysteine through phenylalanine. Only the CDR3 part of the read is kept: 42 bases, read in frame from the first base. The input for sequencing was lymph node tissue, taken from a patient treated with anti-PD-1 therapy. The TCR sequence derives from a female donor with metastatic renal cell carcinoma. The chain links TRBV5-4 with TRBJ2-3; the junction holds 9 bases that match TRBD1. DNA sequence: TGTGCCAGCAGGCTACAGGGGGCATCAGATACGCAGTATTTT. Translated, this gives CASRLQGASDTQYF.